This T cell receptor beta chain was captured by sequencing in a study of T-cell memory formation after mild COVID-19. In the study overall: Among the donors, TCR clusters were largely specific to each donor.

A remark on this clonotype: No antigen is known for it.

V dropped 0 bases and J dropped 6; count of bases not matched to a gene: 5. The V gene's germline CDR1 is MGHRA and CDR2 YSYEKL. CDR3 length: 16 amino acids. Overall study results and limits: Those CD4+ clones that contracted were mainly in CM and EM (CD8+ ones in EMRA). Confirmation of SARS-CoV-2 specificity was lacking for second-wave clones peaking day 37.

After 5'RACE with constant-segment primers, TCR alpha and TCR beta cDNA libraries carrying sample barcodes and UMIs were obtained. MiXCR, run by TCRdb on the 5' RACE reads, gives a single entry per CDR3 protein. The sample records around 370,000 distinct CDR3 sequences, about 21% being singletons. This clonotype originated in an adult woman who had mild COVID-19 (a few samples of this study predate the infection). Cell type and time point are not known. Sequencing used PBMCs or a T cell subset sorted from them (not recorded which). The V and J genes are TRBV4-1 and TRBJ2-1; 10 nucleotides agree with TRBD1. The CDR3 loop reads CASSQDGTGVGNEQFF. In nucleotides, the CDR3 is TGCGCCAGCAGCCAAGATGGGACAGGGGTGGGCAATGAGCAGTTCTTC.